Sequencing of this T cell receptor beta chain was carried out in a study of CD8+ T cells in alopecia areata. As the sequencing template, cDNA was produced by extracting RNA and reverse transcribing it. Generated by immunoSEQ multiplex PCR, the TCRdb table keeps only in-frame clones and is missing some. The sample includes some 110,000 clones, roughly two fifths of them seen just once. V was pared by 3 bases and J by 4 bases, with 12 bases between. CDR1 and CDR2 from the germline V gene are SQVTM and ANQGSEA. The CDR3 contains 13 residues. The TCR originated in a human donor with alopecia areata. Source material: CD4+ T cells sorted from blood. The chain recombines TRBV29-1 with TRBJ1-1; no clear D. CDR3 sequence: CSVEANTGTEAFF. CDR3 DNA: TGCAGCGTTGAGGCCAACACCGGCACTGAAGCTTTCTTT.